The entry below gives a single T cell receptor beta chain sequence along with its context. This clone was picked up a small number of times. Its binding antigen is unknown. Base qualities are missing; no much larger clone stands one base away. The germline V gene encodes CDR1 LGHDT and CDR2 YNNKEL (reference sequence). V and J are trimmed by 5 bases and 6 bases, and the gene matches miss 7 bases of the junction. The CDR3, cysteine through phenylalanine, is 14 amino acids long. The entry retains the CDR3 DNA only, 42 bases that are in frame from base 1. Each collaborating institution followed its own protocols to collect whole blood in K2EDTA tubes. For TCRbeta analysis, collaborators shipped samples in one of three forms: frozen whole blood, isolated PBMCs, or DNA extracted from either of those sample types. TCRbeta CDR3 regions were amplified from genomic DNA using the immunoSEQ Assay, a bias-controlled multiplex PCR. Turning to the authors' computational methods: Nucleated cell counts per sample were estimated from amplification of reference gene primers within the assay. To quantify the absolute abundance of each unique TCRbeta CDR3 rearrangement, sequence reads were collapsed and filtered. For each sample, productive Simpson clonality was calculated as the square root of Simpson's diversity index across productive rearrangements. TCRdb carries this immuneACCESS record with in-frame sequences only. Its versions omit some clonotypes, under half of them owing to an unresolved V gene in the studies checked, with the rest unexplained. For V, J and clone size, that table is used; D and trimming come from the DNA. This sample gives more than 65,000 clones in total; roughly 80% of them show up just once. Approximately 15% of the sample is in the top ten clones.

The data stem from a study of blood T cell repertoires in COVID-19 (dated by TCRdb to the early 2020s). For context, the study as a whole: Samples from collaborators originated in the United States, Italy and Spain and spanned both the acute and convalescent phases of COVID-19. The prospective study material was composed of cDNA or gDNA derived from T cells, B-cell-depleted T cells, or PBMCs. The dataset comprised deeply sampled blood TCRbeta repertoires from subjects exposed to, actively infected with, or recovered from COVID-19. The repertoires were made available in a free public database intended to serve as a resource for research on the immune response to SARS-CoV-2. Samples came from the ongoing ImmuneRACE study (first 160 participants) plus 1,254 subjects from 6 global collaborators. Nearly every sample came with metadata listing a de-identified subject ID, COVID-19 status, age in years and sex. Where available, HLA class I and class II types were taken from metadata supplied by the sample provider and were not determined by assay-based typing. The paper as a whole reports these results and caveats: How much clinical and demographic metadata was included differed by source and by participant, and the metadata was provided uncurated.

The clonotype comes from a man aged 55 to 70 with acute or convalescent COVID-19. Sequenced material: peripheral blood. The chain links TRBV3-1 (or the pseudogene TRBV3-2) with TRBJ1-2; TRBD1 fits 9 bases in the junction. The CDR3 reads CASSWDRESDGYTF. At the DNA level, the sequence is TGTGCCAGCAGCTGGGACAGGGAAAGCGATGGCTACACCTTC.